The sequence of this T cell receptor (beta chain) was determined in a study of T-cell reconstitution after alpha-beta-depleted transplantation in children. In germline, CDR1 is PRHDT, CDR2 FYEKMQ (reference sequence). After removal of 4 bases from V and 4 bases from J, the junction contained 9 bases not matched to a gene. CDR3 length equals 15 residues. Researchers prepared the TCRbeta library using unique molecular identifiers, the study reports. TCRdb independently ran MiXCR on the PCR reads; one entry per CDR3 protein. Of roughly 400,000 distinct CDR3 sequences detected, about a fifth appear once; the ten largest clones hold 3.5% to 4%.

The sequencing used PBMCs from the stem cell graft donor, collected from the stem cell graft. This chain links TRBV13 with TRBJ2-7; 8 nucleotides line up with TRBD2. The clonotype comes from a human donor who donated a stem cell graft to a child with acute myeloid leukemia. The CDR3 protein is CASSSGTSKGYEQYF. The DNA for the CDR3 is TGTGCCAGCAGCTCCGGGACTAGTAAGGGTTACGAGCAGTACTTC.